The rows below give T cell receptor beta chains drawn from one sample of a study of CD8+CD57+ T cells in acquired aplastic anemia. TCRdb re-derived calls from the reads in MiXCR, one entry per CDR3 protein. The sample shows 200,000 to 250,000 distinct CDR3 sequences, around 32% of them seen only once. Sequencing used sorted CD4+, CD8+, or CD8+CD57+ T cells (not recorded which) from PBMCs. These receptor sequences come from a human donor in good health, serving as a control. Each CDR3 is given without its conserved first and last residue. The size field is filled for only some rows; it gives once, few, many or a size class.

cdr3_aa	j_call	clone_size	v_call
AFTLVRGNYGYT	TRBJ1-2	few	TRBV25-1
ASSMADLRTDTQY	TRBJ2-3	few	TRBV5-1
ATSDLTASGRGETQY	TRBJ2-5	-	TRBV24-1
ASSLLQAGVNGYT	TRBJ1-2	many	TRBV7-9
ASSFREGETQY	TRBJ2-5	many	TRBV5-1
ASSSTTGSGNTQY	TRBJ2-4	few	TRBV19
ASSLGLYSNYGCT	TRBJ1-2	few	TRBV11-2
SARMNEQF	TRBJ2-1	many	TRBV20-1
ASSPLPRQGSSYNEQF	TRBJ2-1	-	TRBV14
ASSVTGYESDTQY	TRBJ2-3	-	TRBV2
ASRYKASGANVLT	TRBJ2-6	-	TRBV10-3
ASSEHSGGNYNSPLH	TRBJ1-6	-	TRBV2
ASTPGTGYGYT	TRBJ1-2	once	TRBV5-8
ASSDRGTSEETQY	TRBJ2-5	-	TRBV19
ASSILDGSIGYT	TRBJ1-2	many	TRBV19
ASSLRLVGHEQY	TRBJ2-7	-	TRBV7-8
ASSLFPSGGKTDEQF	TRBJ2-1	-	TRBV5-1
ASSLERSTDAQY	TRBJ2-3	-	TRBV5-1
AISGLAGDTDTQY	TRBJ2-3	-	TRBV10-3
ASSLSGAGDTQY	TRBJ2-3	few	TRBV7-3
ASSRSGRPYT	TRBJ1-2	many	TRBV6-5
SADLRYNEQF	TRBJ2-1	many	TRBV20-1
SARRGQGGETQY	TRBJ2-5	many	TRBV20-1
ASSETDQGEQY	TRBJ2-7	-	TRBV2
ATSRDEVSNEKLF	TRBJ1-4	-	TRBV15